This T cell receptor (beta chain) was documented in a study of CXCR3-negative and CXCR3-positive naive CD8 T cells. Findings and limits, study-wide: CXCR3 expression dropped partially after cryopreservation, and most assays relied on fresh PBMCs. For CXCR3-positive naive cells, TRB CDR3s were more hydrophobic than those of CXCR3-negative naive cells.

About this clonotype itself: The antigen is undetermined.

Libraries were UMI-labeled 5' RACE TRB cDNA. Reprocessing the 5' RACE reads, TCRdb reports a single entry for every CDR3 protein and omits DNA. The sample table sets out tens of thousands of distinct CDR3 sequences. The CDR3 totals 13 residues. Germline-derived CDR1 and CDR2 are MNHEY and SVGEGT. V usage is TRBV6-2 or TRBV6-3 and J usage is TRBJ2-7. Sequences were obtained from naive CXCR3+ CD8+ T cells from blood. Subset: CD45RO-CCR7+CD27+CD95- naive CD8+ T cells expressing CXCR3 (TNR3+). This receptor was obtained from a human donor in good health. Some clones in this sample may be carry-over from other donors' samples. CDR3 sequence reads: CASLPRGTYEQYF.